Listed here are 30 T cell receptor beta chains from one sample, sequenced in a study of OX40 agonist ivuxolimab in advanced cancers. Sequencing used immunoSEQ multiplex PCR; TCRdb keeps in-frame clones, though not all of them. The profile shows some 97,000 clones, 80% to 95% of them singletons. This sample comprised CD4+ or CD8+ T cells sorted from blood, obtained in a trial of the OX40 agonist ivuxolimab. The source is an adult with an advanced solid tumor such as melanoma, head and neck, liver or kidney cancer.

The J gene is TRBJ1-2, the V gene TRBV28; perhaps TRBD1 as D (6 bases). Trimming cost V 1 base and J 4 bases, with 13 bases left between them. The CDR3 is 15 residues long. Germline V gene sequence: CDR1 MDHEN, CDR2 SYDVKM. In nucleotides, the CDR3 is TGTGCCAGCAGTTTATCGGACAGAATACTCTATGGCTACACCTTC. Translation: CASSLSDRILYGYTF.

The CDR3 bases are TGTGCCAGCAGAGCCGGGACGGACGGAAACACCATATATTTT. It yields the protein CASRAGTDGNTIYF. The rearrangement joins TRBV7-2 to TRBJ1-3; D might be TRBD1 (5 bases). The CDR3 sequence is 14 residues long. V dropped 6 bases and J dropped 4 bases, with 13 bases sitting between them. Germline V gene sequence: CDR1 SGHTA, CDR2 FQGNSA.

This clone was counted a single time. The rearrangement links TRBV7-2 to TRBJ2-3, with 11 bases lining up with TRBD2. CDR3 size: 17 residues. The J segment lost 3 bases and the V segment lost 6 bases, leaving 11 bases of the junction unmatched. Germline CDR1 SGHTA, CDR2 FQGNSA. This CDR3 reads CASSYPIAGGPTDTQYF. The CDR3 nucleotides are TGTGCCAGCAGTTACCCCATAGCGGGAGGGCCAACAGATACGCAGTATTTT.

As DNA, the CDR3 is TGTGCCAGCAGCTTAAGGGCTGCCGTAACCTACGAGCAGTACTTC. Residues: CASSLRAAVTYEQYF. V gene TRBV11-3 combines with J gene TRBJ2-7; D gene unclear. V lost 2 bases to trimming and J lost 2 bases, with 13 bases between them. CDR3 size: 15 residues. From germline, CDR1 is SGHNT and CDR2 YENEEA.

The rearrangement uses TRBV7-2 and TRBJ1-4, with D unresolved. The CDR3 covers 13 residues. Germline-derived CDR1 and CDR2 are SGHTA and FQGNSA. Trimming pared 5 bases from V and 5 bases from J, leaving 9 bases between. The CDR3 spells CASSPDGNEKLFF. As DNA, the CDR3 is TGTGCCAGCAGCCCGGACGGGAATGAAAAACTGTTTTTT.

J is TRBJ2-1 and V is TRBV28, with 7 positions matching TRBD2. With 10 bases clipped from V and 7 bases from J, the junction kept 7 bases outside the gene matches. Germline V CDR1 and CDR2: MDHEN, SYDVKM. The CDR3 is 12 amino acids. The DNA of the CDR3 is TGTGCCATCGGCGGGAGAGTGAATGAGCAGTTCTTC. Its translation is CAIGGRVNEQFF.

This clone came up a few times. The chain recombines TRBV7-3 with TRBJ2-1, with TRBD2 identical over 9 bases. V lost 2 bases, J lost 7 bases, and 9 bases stayed unmatched. Germline CDR1 is SGHTA and CDR2 is FQGTGA. The CDR3 is 16 amino acids. The CDR3 sequence is CASSLDGAGGLNEQFF. The CDR3 DNA reads TGTGCCAGCAGCTTAGACGGGGCGGGAGGGTTAAATGAGCAGTTCTTC.

This rearrangement joins TRBV11-2 to TRBJ2-2; 7 positions match TRBD2. Germline V CDR1 and CDR2: SGHAT, FQNNGV. J lost 5 bases, V lost 4 bases, and 7 bases had no gene match. CDR3 length: 15 amino acids. DNA of the CDR3: TGTGCCAGCAGCTCGGCGGGAGTATGGACCGGGGAGCTGTTTTTT. Its translation is CASSSAGVWTGELFF.

The chain carries TRBV4-1 and TRBJ1-6, with 7 bases aligning to TRBD1. The CDR3 sequence is 16 residues long. After removal of 2 bases from V and 5 bases from J, the junction contained 6 bases not matched to a gene. Germline CDR1 reads MGHRA; CDR2 reads YSYEKL. CDR3 amino acids: CASSQPGQRNNSPLHF. The CDR3 coding sequence is TGCGCCAGCAGCCAACCGGGACAGCGAAATAATTCACCCCTCCACTTT.

The chain carries TRBV28 and TRBJ2-3, with 13 positions matching TRBD2. Trimming cost V 8 bases and J 2 bases; bases outside gene matches: 7. This CDR3 has 16 amino acids. Germline assignment: CDR1 MDHEN and CDR2 SYDVKM. The CDR3 protein is CASGVGTSGNTDTQYF. As DNA, the CDR3 is TGTGCCAGCGGGGTAGGGACTAGCGGGAACACAGATACGCAGTATTTT.

The V gene is TRBV27, the J gene TRBJ2-3, with D possibly TRBD2 on 6 matching bases. The length of the CDR3 is 14 residues. Per germline, CDR1 MNHEY and CDR2 SMNVEV (reference sequence). Trimming shortened V by 5 bases and J by 7 bases, and 16 bases separated the two germline ends. The CDR3 DNA sequence: TGTGCCAGCAGTCCTAGCCGGGAGTTGTATACGCAGTATTTT. This translates into CASSPSRELYTQYF.

This rearrangement joins TRBV11-2 to TRBJ2-7; TRBD1 aligns across 8 bases. Per the germline V gene, CDR1 is SGHAT and CDR2 is FQNNGV. The CDR3 length is 15 residues. V trimming: 5 bases; J trimming: 3 bases; junction bases outside the gene matches: 9. CDR3: CASSRLPGQDYEQYF. The CDR3 coding sequence is TGTGCCAGCAGCCGCCTCCCGGGACAGGACTACGAGCAGTACTTC.

In the case of this clone: The sample has other DNA sequences that encode this CDR3 too. The V and J genes are TRBV15 and TRBJ2-2, with D uncertain. This CDR3 region has 13 residues. Trimming cost V 1 base and J 5 bases, with 5 bases left between them. Germline V CDR1 and CDR2: LNHNV, YYDKDF (reference sequence). The CDR3 coding sequence is TGTGCCACCAGCAGAGGAGGTACCGGGGAGCTGTTTTTT. It translates to CATSRGGTGELFF.

Points on this clone: Other DNA sequences in the same sample also yield this CDR3. V is TRBV20-1 and J is TRBJ2-5; D is ambiguous. Looked up from germline, CDR1 is DFQATT and CDR2 is SNEGSKA (reference sequence). Trimming stripped 6 bases from V and 3 bases from J, with 5 bases between. The CDR3 totals 10 residues. CDR3 region: CSAREETQYF. CDR3 nucleotides: TGCAGTGCCCGAGAAGAGACCCAGTACTTC.

This chain links TRBV6-6 with TRBJ2-7; D unclear. The V and J ends lost 5 bases and 1 base respectively, with 9 bases between them. The CDR3 is 13 residues long. Germline CDR1 reads MNHNY; CDR2 reads SVGAGI (reference sequence). The CDR3 protein is CASSVGESYEQYF. The CDR3 DNA reads TGTGCCAGCAGTGTGGGTGAGTCCTACGAGCAGTACTTC.

The chain joins TRBV13 to TRBJ2-3; D unresolved. Trimming stripped 0 bases from V and 4 bases from J, with 5 bases between. This CDR3 has 13 amino acids. Germline V CDR1 and CDR2: PRHDT, FYEKMQ (reference sequence). This chain's CDR3 is CASSLGRADTQYF. DNA for the CDR3: TGTGCCAGCAGCTTAGGTAGGGCAGATACGCAGTATTTT.

The chain carries TRBV5-5 and TRBJ2-4; the D gene is possibly TRBD2 (6 bases). Trimming took 2 bases from V and 4 from J, leaving 13 bases between them. CDR3 size: 15 residues. Germline V CDR1 and CDR2: SGHKS, YYEKEE (reference sequence). The CDR3 sequence: CASSFSGAMKNIQYF. CDR3 sequence (DNA): TGTGCCAGCAGCTTTTCGGGAGCGATGAAAAACATTCAGTACTTC.

The rearrangement joins TRBV28 to TRBJ1-5, with 9 bases aligning to TRBD1. This CDR3 has 14 amino acids. J gave up 9 bases and V 7 bases, and 10 bases lay outside the gene matches. Per the germline V gene, CDR1 is MDHEN and CDR2 is SYDVKM. CDR3 residues: CASTLIGTGRPQHF. CDR3 sequence (DNA): TGTGCCAGCACCCTAATCGGGACAGGGAGGCCCCAGCATTTT.

The rearrangement joins TRBV11-3 to TRBJ2-7; 9 bases line up with TRBD1. Germline CDR1 reads SGHNT; CDR2 reads YENEEA. V was pared by 5 bases and J by 0 bases, with 5 bases of the junction left unmatched. The CDR3 has 15 residues. CDR3 in DNA: TGTGCCAGCAGCCGGACAGGGGAAAGCTCCTACGAGCAGTACTTC. It codes for CASSRTGESSYEQYF.

J is TRBJ1-4 and V is TRBV6-5; D unclear. The germline V gene encodes CDR1 MNHEY and CDR2 SVGAGI. This CDR3 contains 13 residues. Between the trimmed V and J ends, which lost 2 bases and 10 bases, there was a span of 11 bases. CDR3 loop: CASSYEISGKLFF. The CDR3 coding sequence is TGTGCCAGCAGTTACGAAATCTCGGGAAAACTGTTTTTT.

The chain couples TRBV28 to TRBJ1-1; D not resolved. This CDR3 region has 14 residues. CDR1 and CDR2 (germline): MDHEN, SYDVKM. Trimming took off 3 bases at V and 4 bases at J, with 12 bases between the two ends. CDR3 sequence (DNA): TGTGCCAGCAGTTTTCGTAGACGCTTCACTGAAGCTTTCTTT. This translates into CASSFRRRFTEAFF.

The V call is TRBV18, the J call TRBJ1-1, with 9 bases that match TRBD1. Germline-derived CDR1 and CDR2 are KGHSH and LQKENI. This CDR3 is 15 amino acids long. Trimming took 6 bases from V and 6 from J; bases not matched to a gene: 11. CDR3 sequence (DNA): TGTGCCAGCTCCCTCGGCGGGACAGGGAGGGCTGAAGCTTTCTTT. This codes for CASSLGGTGRAEAFF.

V gene TRBV19 combines with J gene TRBJ2-7; TRBD1 is a possible D gene (5 bases). This CDR3 is 13 amino acids long. The V end was cut by 8 bases, the J end by 3 bases, with 14 bases between. Per germline, CDR1 LNHDA and CDR2 SQIVND (reference sequence). The CDR3 sequence: CASRGRAHYEQYF. The CDR3 coding sequence is TGTGCCAGTCGTGGCAGGGCACACTACGAGCAGTACTTC.

The chain has TRBV19 and TRBJ2-1, with D possibly TRBD1 on 5 matching bases. Germline CDR1 reads LNHDA; CDR2 reads SQIVND (reference sequence). Trimming removed 6 bases at V and 8 bases at J, with 14 bases between. The CDR3 is 13 residues long. In DNA form, the CDR3 reads TGTGCCAGTAGAATTGAGGCAGGGTATGAGCAGTTCTTC. Its protein product is CASRIEAGYEQFF.

This chain uses TRBV4-3 with TRBJ1-1, with a possible D match to TRBD1 (6 bases). This CDR3 has 16 residues. Germline-derived CDR1 and CDR2 are LGHNA and YSLEER. The ends were cut back, 5 bases at V and 1 base at J, with 17 bases in the middle. Here the CDR3 DNA reads TGCGCCAGCAGCTTCCACTCGGGCAGGGGGAACACTGAAGCTTTCTTT. It specifies CASSFHSGRGNTEAFF.

As DNA, the CDR3 is TGTGCCAGTATGAGTAAACTGAACACTGAAGCTTTCTTT. This codes for CASMSKLNTEAFF. The J gene is TRBJ1-1, the V gene TRBV18; no reliable D call. Germline V lookup: CDR1 KGHSH, CDR2 LQKENI. Between the trimmed V and J ends, which lost 9 bases and 0 bases, there was a span of 11 bases. The CDR3 loop spans 13 amino acids. Supplemented by reference TRBV18 and TRBJ1-1, the full variable domain reads NAGVMQNPRHLVRRRGQEARLRCSPMKGHSHVYWYRQLPEEGLKFMVYLQKENIIDESGMPKERFSAEFPKEGPSILRIQQVVRGDSAAYFCASMSKLNTEAFFGQGTRLTVV.

Of note for this clone: The sample carries other DNA sequences with the same CDR3. The chain is built from TRBV7-9 and TRBJ1-1; the D is unclear. The CDR3 extends over 13 amino acids. The V end lost 3 bases, the J end lost 0 bases, and 5 bases lay between the germline ends. Germline V lookup: CDR1 SEHNR, CDR2 FQNEAQ (reference sequence). CDR3 sequence (DNA): TGTGCCAGCAGCTTGACGGTGAACACTGAAGCTTTCTTT. Amino acid sequence: CASSLTVNTEAFF. Full variable domain (rest looked up from reference TRBV7-9 and TRBJ1-1): DTGVSQNPRHKITKRGQNVTFRCDPISEHNRLYWYRQTLGQGPEFLTYFQNEAQLEKSRLLSDRFSAERPKGSFSTLEIQRTEQGDSAMYLCASSLTVNTEAFFGQGTRLTVV.

DNA for the CDR3: TGCGCCAGCAGCCCCGACGGGCCTTCCTACAATGAGCAGTTCTTC. This gives the protein CASSPDGPSYNEQFF. V is TRBV4-1 and J is TRBJ2-1; D ambiguous. V was trimmed by 4 bases and J by 1 base, leaving 11 bases between them. Germline lookup yields CDR1 MGHRA and CDR2 YSYEKL. The CDR3 runs 15 residues.

The V gene is TRBV5-1, the J gene TRBJ2-1; TRBD1 matches 10 bases. Germline V gene data show CDR1 as SGHRS and CDR2 as YFSETQ. This CDR3 contains 16 residues. V gave up 0 bases and J gave up 7 bases; unmatched junction bases: 7. This CDR3 reads CASSLDGGQGMNEQFF. Here the CDR3 DNA reads TGCGCCAGCAGCTTGGACGGGGGACAGGGGATGAATGAGCAGTTCTTC.

The V and J genes are TRBV6-1 and TRBJ1-5; D gene ambiguous. The germline V gene encodes CDR1 MNHNS and CDR2 SASEGT. The CDR3 runs to 15 residues. V was shortened by 2 bases and J by 6 bases, with 14 bases between the two germline ends. The CDR3 DNA follows: TGTGCCAGCAGTGAAAGGGCTGGGGTGGCTCAGCCCCAGCATTTT. The encoded protein is CASSERAGVAQPQHF.